Below are 21 T cell receptor beta chains sequenced from a single sample in a study of spatial heterogeneity in lung cancer. Time point denoted: sample taken at primary tumor resection. TCRdb analysed the 5' RACE reads with MiXCR anew, one entry per CDR3 protein. The sample holds roughly 80,000 distinct CDR3 sequences, 7% to 9% seen once. The sample here was PBMCs, taken at surgery. The source is a male donor with early-stage non-small cell lung cancer.

Ten or more counts support this clonotype. This rearrangement joins TRBV10-3 to TRBJ2-1, with TRBD2 matching over 7 bases. The CDR3 runs 15 residues. Per the germline V gene, CDR1 is ENHRY and CDR2 is SYGVKD. V lost 7 bases, J lost 0 bases, and 6 bases stayed unmatched. CDR3 sequence: CAITPSGSSYNEQFF. The CDR3, as DNA: TGTGCCATCACCCCTAGCGGAAGCTCCTACAATGAGCAGTTCTTC.

Only a few counts were recorded for this clonotype. This CDR3 is CATTSREGEKLFF. The CDR3, as DNA: TGTGCCACCACGAGCAGGGAGGGGGAAAAACTGTTTTTT. The gene calls are TRBV6-5 and TRBJ1-4; D is possibly TRBD1 (5 bases). Germline V gene lookup returns CDR1 MNHEY and CDR2 SVGAGI. The CDR3 runs 13 residues. V was cut by 10 bases and J by 8 bases, with 17 bases left in between.

This clonotype is labeled medium-sized. V usage is TRBV24-1 and J usage is TRBJ2-2; 7 nucleotides line up with TRBD2. Germline CDR1 and CDR2: KGHDR and SFDVKD. Losses at the gene ends were 8 bases for V and 0 bases for J; bases not matched to a gene: 5. The CDR3 is made up of 15 amino acids. The chain's CDR3 is CATIGSGTNTGELFF. The CDR3 coding sequence is TGTGCCACCATCGGGAGCGGGACGAACACCGGGGAGCTGTTTTTT.

The chain uses TRBV7-8 and TRBJ2-6; D ambiguous. The CDR3 spans 15 residues. V was pared by 2 bases and J by 2 bases, with 7 bases between. CDR1 is SGHVS and CDR2 is FQNEAQ in the germline V gene. CDR3 nucleotide sequence: TGTGCCAGCAGCTTAAGTCAAGCTGGGGCCAACGTCCTGACTTTC. It translates to CASSLSQAGANVLTF.

This clonotype has more than one count but fewer than ten. The chain links TRBV6-4 to TRBJ2-1; 13 positions match TRBD2. Germline trimming cut 5 bases from V and 6 bases from J; bases unmatched to any gene: 10. The CDR3 loop spans 17 amino acids. The germline V gene encodes CDR1 MRHNA and CDR2 SNTAGT. CDR3 loop: CASSSYAGLAGLNEQFF. The CDR3 DNA is TGTGCCAGCAGTTCCTATGCGGGACTAGCGGGACTCAATGAGCAGTTCTTC.

Ten or more counts support this clonotype. As DNA, the CDR3 is TGTGCCATCACCCGGGGGGGGGATCAGCCCCAGCATTTT. Translation gives CAITRGGDQPQHF. The genes are TRBV10-3 and TRBJ1-5; perhaps TRBD1 as D (5 bases). V was clipped by 7 bases and J by 5 bases, with 12 bases between them. The CDR3 consists of 13 residues. From germline, CDR1 is ENHRY and CDR2 SYGVKD.

The chain combines TRBV12-5 with TRBJ2-1; 8 bases align to TRBD2. Germline CDR1 is LGHNT and CDR2 is FRNRAP. The CDR3 spans 14 residues. The V segment lost 5 bases and the J segment 8 bases; nucleotides outside the gene matches: 8. The CDR3 DNA follows: TGTGCTAGTGGTATCGCGGGAGGTATTGATGAGCAGTTCTTC. Translated: CASGIAGGIDEQFF.

This clonotype has a handful of counts. The genes are TRBV10-3 and TRBJ2-1, with D tentatively TRBD2 (6 bases). V lost 5 bases and J lost 6, with 14 bases in between. There are 14 residues in the CDR3. In germline, CDR1 is ENHRY, CDR2 SYGVKD. CDR3 bases: TGTGCCATCAGTCCTCGGGAGAGTGGCAATGAGCAGTTCTTC. Its translation: CAISPRESGNEQFF.

The sample holds many counts of this clonotype. V is TRBV28 and J is TRBJ1-2; 7 nucleotides match TRBD1. The CDR3 runs to 16 residues. The germline V gene has CDR1 MDHEN and CDR2 SYDVKM. V gave up 2 bases and J gave up 1 base; unmatched junction bases: 7. CDR3 region: CASSLIRDSGNYGYTF. For the CDR3, the DNA is TGTGCCAGCAGTTTAATTCGGGACAGCGGTAACTATGGCTACACCTTC.

The chain links TRBV4-1 to TRBJ1-1; TRBD1 might be the D (5 bases). Deletions cut 0 bases from V and 1 base from J, with 18 bases between. The CDR3 covers 18 residues. In germline, CDR1 is MGHRA, CDR2 YSYEKL. CDR3 sequence reads: CASSQDPLLLTGNTEAFF. The CDR3 nucleotides are TGCGCCAGCAGCCAAGATCCTCTCCTTCTAACAGGGAACACTGAAGCTTTCTTT.

This clonotype has a handful of counts. The rearrangement uses TRBV6-2 or TRBV6-3 and TRBJ1-1, with TRBD1 identical over 7 bases. This CDR3 region has 14 residues. The germline V gene has CDR1 MNHEY and CDR2 SVGEGT. The trim removed 6 bases at V and 4 bases at J, leaving 8 bases unmatched. The chain's CDR3 is CASRSGGMGTEAFF. In DNA, the CDR3 is TGTGCCAGCAGGTCAGGGGGAATGGGCACTGAAGCTTTCTTT.

The chain recombines TRBV3-1 with TRBJ1-1; 7 nucleotides line up with TRBD1. Germline CDR1 and CDR2: LGHDT and YNNKEL (reference sequence). V shed 3 bases, J shed 2 bases, and the junction held 9 bases outside the gene matches. The length of the CDR3 is 16 residues. CDR3 sequence: CASSQASNRGNTEAFF. The CDR3 nucleotides are TGTGCCAGCAGCCAGGCATCGAACAGGGGTAACACTGAAGCTTTCTTT.

In its sample, this clonotype was seen many times. This chain connects TRBV19 to TRBJ1-2, with D perhaps matching TRBD1 (5 bases). The CDR3 is 12 amino acids. Germline V gene sequence: CDR1 LNHDA, CDR2 SQIVND (reference sequence). Trimming stripped 7 bases from V and 2 bases from J, with 8 bases between. CDR3: CASMGENYGYTF. The CDR3 nucleotides read TGTGCCAGTATGGGGGAGAACTATGGCTACACCTTC. The whole variable domain, remainder taken from reference TRBV19 and TRBJ1-2, is DGGITQSPKYLFRKEGQNVTLSCEQNLNHDAMYWYRQDPGQGLRLIYYSQIVNDFQKGDIAEGYSVSREKKESFPLTVTSAQKNPTAFYLCASMGENYGYTFGSGTRLTVV.

This clonotype has at least ten counts. The chain recombines TRBV6-5 with TRBJ1-4; a weak D match, TRBD1 (6 bases). Germline V gene lookup returns CDR1 MNHEY and CDR2 SVGAGI. The CDR3 extends over 13 amino acids. Trimming stripped 5 bases from V and 4 bases from J, with 8 bases between. CDR3 loop: CASSPRGNEKLFF. DNA of the CDR3: TGTGCCAGCAGTCCCAGGGGTAATGAAAAACTGTTTTTT.

J is TRBJ1-5 and V is TRBV19, with D possibly matching TRBD1 (5 bases). V was trimmed by 5 bases and J by 7 bases, leaving 6 bases between them. CDR1 LNHDA and CDR2 SQIVND come from the germline V gene (reference sequence). The CDR3 runs 11 residues. This CDR3 reads CASSGGQPQHF. CDR3 coding DNA: TGTGCCAGTAGTGGGGGGCAGCCCCAGCATTTT.

Many counts were recorded for this clonotype. The V and J genes are TRBV6-5 and TRBJ2-7, with 9 nucleotides matching TRBD2. Germline V gene lookup returns CDR1 MNHEY and CDR2 SVGAGI. V lost 4 bases and J lost 3; bases outside the gene matches: 10. There are 16 residues in the CDR3. The CDR3 reads CASSSDGLAPNYEQYF. CDR3 DNA: TGTGCCAGCAGTTCCGACGGACTAGCGCCCAACTACGAGCAGTACTTC.

In this sample, this clonotype turned up many times. The chain couples TRBV6-1 to TRBJ1-3; 7 bases match TRBD1. The germline gives CDR1 MNHNS, CDR2 SASEGT. The junction had 9 bases not matched to a gene; V was cut back by 6 bases and J by 7 bases. The CDR3 totals 14 residues. For the CDR3, the DNA is TGTGCCAGCAGGGATGAAAGAGGGGGCAACACCATATATTTT. Encoded protein: CASRDERGGNTIYF.

This clonotype was counted at least ten times. The rearrangement uses TRBV27 and TRBJ2-2; D gene ambiguous. This CDR3 region has 14 residues. V gave up 7 bases and J gave up 0 bases, with 9 bases separating them. Per germline, CDR1 MNHEY and CDR2 SMNVEV (reference sequence). DNA of the CDR3: TGTGCCAGCACGAGCTTTACGAACACCGGGGAGCTGTTTTTT. Amino acid sequence: CASTSFTNTGELFF.

This clonotype occurred many times. The chain couples TRBV5-1 to TRBJ2-5; D is unresolved. Germline V gene lookup returns CDR1 SGHRS and CDR2 YFSETQ. V was cut by 4 bases and J by 5 bases, with 12 bases left in between. This CDR3 has 13 amino acids. This CDR3 reads CASSRRLRETQYF. DNA for the CDR3: TGCGCCAGCAGCCGTCGCCTCCGTGAGACCCAGTACTTC.

This clonotype was picked up many times. The V call is TRBV24-1, the J call TRBJ2-3, with D maybe TRBD2 (5 bases). The CDR3 has 15 amino acids. The V and J ends lost 0 bases and 2 bases respectively, with 8 bases between them. CDR1 and CDR2 (germline): KGHDR, SFDVKD. The CDR3 reads CATSDLSRDTDTQYF. The CDR3 DNA reads as TGTGCCACCAGTGATTTGTCGAGGGACACAGATACGCAGTATTTT.

This clonotype was detected a few times. This chain connects TRBV4-3 to TRBJ2-5, with TRBD1 matching 7 bases. With 1 base clipped from V and 1 base from J, the junction kept 3 bases outside the gene matches. The length of the CDR3 is 15 residues. CDR1 is LGHNA and CDR2 is YSLEER in the germline V gene. The CDR3 DNA is TGCGCCAGCAGCCAAGCGCGACAGGGCCAAGAGACCCAGTACTTC. The encoded protein is CASSQARQGQETQYF.